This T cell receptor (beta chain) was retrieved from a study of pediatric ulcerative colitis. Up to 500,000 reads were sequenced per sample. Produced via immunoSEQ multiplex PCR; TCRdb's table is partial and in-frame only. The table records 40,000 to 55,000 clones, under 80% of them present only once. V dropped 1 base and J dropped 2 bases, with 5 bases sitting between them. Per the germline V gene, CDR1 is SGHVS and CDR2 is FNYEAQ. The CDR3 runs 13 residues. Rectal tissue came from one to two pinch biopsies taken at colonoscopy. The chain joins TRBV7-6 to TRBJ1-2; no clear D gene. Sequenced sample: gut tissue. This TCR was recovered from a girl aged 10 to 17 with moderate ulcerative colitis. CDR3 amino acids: CASSLGQNYGYTF. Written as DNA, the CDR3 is TGTGCCAGCAGCTTAGGGCAGAACTATGGCTACACCTTC. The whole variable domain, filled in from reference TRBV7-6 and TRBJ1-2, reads GAGVSQSPRYKVTKRGQDVALRCDPISGHVSLYWYRQALGQGPEFLTYFNYEAQQDKSGLPNDRFSAERPEGSISTLTIQRTEQRDSAMYRCASSLGQNYGYTFGSGTRLTVV.